This T cell receptor beta chain was sequenced during a study of T cell responses to AZD1222 COVID-19 vaccine. Germline CDR1 SEHNR, CDR2 FQNEAQ (reference sequence). The ends were cut back, 1 base at V and 8 bases at J, with 9 bases in the middle. CDR3 length: 13 residues. Libraries were prepared by immunoSEQ multiplex PCR; TCRdb keeps only in-frame clonotypes and omits some of them. Among roughly 97,000 clones listed, about 89% were seen once. The chain carries TRBV7-9 and TRBJ1-3; D uncertain. The input for sequencing was peripheral blood, taken on day 0 of AZD1222 vaccination. The origin of this receptor is an adult in good health. The CDR3 is CASSLDGLDTIYF. The CDR3 region has the DNA TGTGCCAGCAGCTTAGACGGATTAGACACCATATATTTT.